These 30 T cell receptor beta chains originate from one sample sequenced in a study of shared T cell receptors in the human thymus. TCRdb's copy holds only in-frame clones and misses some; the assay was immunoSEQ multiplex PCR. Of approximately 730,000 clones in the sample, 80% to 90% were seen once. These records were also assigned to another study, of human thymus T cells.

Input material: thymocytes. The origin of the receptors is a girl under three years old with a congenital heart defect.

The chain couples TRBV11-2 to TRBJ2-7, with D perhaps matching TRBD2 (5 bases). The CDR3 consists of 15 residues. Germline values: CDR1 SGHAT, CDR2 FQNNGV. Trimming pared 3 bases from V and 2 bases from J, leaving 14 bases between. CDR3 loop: CASSFGGGLPYEQYF. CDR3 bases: TGTGCCAGCAGCTTTGGTGGAGGACTTCCCTACGAGCAGTACTTC.

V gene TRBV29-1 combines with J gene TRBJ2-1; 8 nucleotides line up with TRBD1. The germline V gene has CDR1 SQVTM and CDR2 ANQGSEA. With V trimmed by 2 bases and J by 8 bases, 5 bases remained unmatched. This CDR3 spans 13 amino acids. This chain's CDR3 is CSVERDRSDEQFF. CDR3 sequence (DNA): TGCAGCGTTGAAAGGGACAGGTCGGATGAGCAGTTCTTC.

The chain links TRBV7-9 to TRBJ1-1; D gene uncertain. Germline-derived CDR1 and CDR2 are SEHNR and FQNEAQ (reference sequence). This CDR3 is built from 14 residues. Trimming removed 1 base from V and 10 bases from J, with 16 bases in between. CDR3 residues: CASSLGYKGEGAFF. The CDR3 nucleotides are TGTGCCAGCAGCTTAGGGTACAAGGGAGAGGGAGCTTTCTTT. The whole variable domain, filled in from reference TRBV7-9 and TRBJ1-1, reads DTGVSQNPRHKITKRGQNVTFRCDPISEHNRLYWYRQTLGQGPEFLTYFQNEAQLEKSRLLSDRFSAERPKGSFSTLEIQRTEQGDSAMYLCASSLGYKGEGAFFGQGTRLTVV.

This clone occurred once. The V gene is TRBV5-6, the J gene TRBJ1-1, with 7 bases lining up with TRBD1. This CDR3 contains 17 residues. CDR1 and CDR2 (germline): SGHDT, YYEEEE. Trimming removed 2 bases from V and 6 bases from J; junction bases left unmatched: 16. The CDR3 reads CASSLMLVTGFVSEAFF. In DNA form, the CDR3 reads TGTGCCAGCAGCTTAATGTTGGTGACAGGGTTTGTGTCTGAAGCTTTCTTT.

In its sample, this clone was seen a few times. The CDR3 sequence: CASSLLAGTYNEQFF. In DNA form, the CDR3 reads TGCGCCAGCAGCCTACTAGCGGGGACCTACAATGAGCAGTTCTTC. The chain uses TRBV5-1 and TRBJ2-1, with 10 nucleotides matching TRBD2. V trimming: 4 bases; J trimming: 2 bases; junction bases outside the gene matches: 3. Germline V CDR1 and CDR2: SGHRS, YFSETQ. This CDR3 region has 15 residues.

The CDR3 spells CSVGISNTEAFF. CDR3 in DNA: TGCAGCGTCGGTATCTCGAACACTGAAGCTTTCTTT. The rearrangement links TRBV29-1 to TRBJ1-1; D not resolved. The CDR3 totals 12 residues. V was shortened by 6 bases and J by 1 base, with 9 bases between the two germline ends. Germline CDR1 reads SQVTM; CDR2 reads ANQGSEA.

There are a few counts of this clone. DNA of the CDR3: TGTGCCAGCAGCTTAGCATTAGGGGGCGGGGCAAGCTCCTACAATGAGCAGTTCTTC. It translates to CASSLALGGGASSYNEQFF. The chain employs TRBV7-9 and TRBJ2-1; a weak D match, TRBD1 (7 bases). Germline V gives CDR1 SEHNR, CDR2 FQNEAQ (reference sequence). Trimming left V 0 bases short and J 0 bases short, with 18 bases between. The CDR3 has 19 amino acids.

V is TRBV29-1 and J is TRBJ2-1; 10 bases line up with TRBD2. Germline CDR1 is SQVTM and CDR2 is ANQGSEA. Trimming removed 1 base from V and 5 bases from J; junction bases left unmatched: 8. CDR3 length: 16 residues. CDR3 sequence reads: CSVEVQRGGTDNEQFF. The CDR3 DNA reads TGCAGCGTTGAAGTCCAGCGGGGGGGTACTGACAATGAGCAGTTCTTC.

The DNA of the CDR3 is TGTGCCAGCAGCCTAACAGGGGGCTATGGCTACACCTTC. As protein: CASSLTGGYGYTF. V usage is TRBV7-9 and J usage is TRBJ1-2, with 8 bases lining up with TRBD1. Germline CDR1 and CDR2: SEHNR and FQNEAQ (reference sequence). With 5 bases clipped from V and 4 bases from J, the junction kept 3 bases outside the gene matches. The CDR3 is 13 residues long.

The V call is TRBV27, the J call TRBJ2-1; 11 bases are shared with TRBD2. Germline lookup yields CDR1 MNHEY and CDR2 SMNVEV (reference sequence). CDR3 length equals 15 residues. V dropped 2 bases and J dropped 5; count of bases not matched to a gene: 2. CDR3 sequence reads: CASSLLAGGDNEQFF. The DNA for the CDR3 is TGTGCCAGCAGTTTACTAGCGGGGGGAGACAATGAGCAGTTCTTC.

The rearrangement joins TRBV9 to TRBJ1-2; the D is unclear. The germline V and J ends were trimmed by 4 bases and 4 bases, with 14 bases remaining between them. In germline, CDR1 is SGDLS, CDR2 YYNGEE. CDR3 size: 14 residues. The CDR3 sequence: CASSPYDISYGYTF. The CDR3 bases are TGTGCCAGCAGCCCCTATGACATTTCCTATGGCTACACCTTC.

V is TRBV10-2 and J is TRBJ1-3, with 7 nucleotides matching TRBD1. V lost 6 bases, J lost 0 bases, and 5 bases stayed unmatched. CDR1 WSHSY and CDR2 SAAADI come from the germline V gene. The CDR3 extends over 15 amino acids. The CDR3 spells CASRGQDVSGNTIYF. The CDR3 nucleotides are TGCGCCAGCAGAGGACAGGACGTCTCTGGAAACACCATATATTTT.

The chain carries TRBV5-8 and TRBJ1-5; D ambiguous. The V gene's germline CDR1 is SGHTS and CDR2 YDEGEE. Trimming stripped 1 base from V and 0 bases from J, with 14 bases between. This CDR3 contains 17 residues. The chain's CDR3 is CASSLPHGRDSNQPQHF. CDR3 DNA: TGTGCCAGCAGCTTGCCCCACGGGAGGGATAGCAATCAGCCCCAGCATTTT.

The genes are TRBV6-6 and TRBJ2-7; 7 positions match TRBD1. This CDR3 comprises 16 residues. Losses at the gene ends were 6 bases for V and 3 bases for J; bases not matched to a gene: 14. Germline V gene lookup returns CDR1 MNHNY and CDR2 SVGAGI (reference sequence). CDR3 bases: TGTGCCAGCAGACTTAGTATAAGGACAGGAGACTACGAGCAGTACTTC. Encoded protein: CASRLSIRTGDYEQYF.

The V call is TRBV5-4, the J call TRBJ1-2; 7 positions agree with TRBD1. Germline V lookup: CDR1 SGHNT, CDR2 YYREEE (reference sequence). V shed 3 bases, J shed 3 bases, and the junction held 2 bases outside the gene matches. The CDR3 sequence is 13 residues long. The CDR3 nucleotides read TGTGCCAGCAGCTCAGGGGGTTACTATGGCTACACCTTC. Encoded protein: CASSSGGYYGYTF.

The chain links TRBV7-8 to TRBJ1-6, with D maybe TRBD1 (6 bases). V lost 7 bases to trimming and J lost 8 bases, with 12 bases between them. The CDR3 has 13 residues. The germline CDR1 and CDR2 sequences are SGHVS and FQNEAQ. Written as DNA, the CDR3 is TGTGCCAGCAACGAATCAGGGGATTCACCCCTCCACTTT. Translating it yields CASNESGDSPLHF.

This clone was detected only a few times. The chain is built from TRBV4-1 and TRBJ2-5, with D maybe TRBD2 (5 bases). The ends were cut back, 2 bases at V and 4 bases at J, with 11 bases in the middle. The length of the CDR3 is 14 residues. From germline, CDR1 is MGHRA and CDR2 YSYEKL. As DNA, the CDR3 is TGCGCCAGCAGCCAACCAACTAGTGGAGAGACCCAGTACTTC. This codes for CASSQPTSGETQYF.

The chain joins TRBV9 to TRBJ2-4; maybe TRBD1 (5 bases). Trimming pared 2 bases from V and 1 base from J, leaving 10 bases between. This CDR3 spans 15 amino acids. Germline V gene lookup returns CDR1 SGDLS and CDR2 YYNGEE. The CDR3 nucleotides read TGTGCCAGCAGCGTCGGCAGGGCGGCCAAAAACATTCAGTACTTC. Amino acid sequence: CASSVGRAAKNIQYF.

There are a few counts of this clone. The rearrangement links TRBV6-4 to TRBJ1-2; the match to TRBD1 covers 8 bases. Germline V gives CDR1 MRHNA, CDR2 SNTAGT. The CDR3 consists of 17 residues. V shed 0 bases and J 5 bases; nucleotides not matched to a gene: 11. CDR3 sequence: CASSDSSRDRPIYGYTF. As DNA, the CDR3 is TGTGCCAGCAGTGACTCGAGCAGGGACAGGCCCATTTATGGCTACACCTTC.

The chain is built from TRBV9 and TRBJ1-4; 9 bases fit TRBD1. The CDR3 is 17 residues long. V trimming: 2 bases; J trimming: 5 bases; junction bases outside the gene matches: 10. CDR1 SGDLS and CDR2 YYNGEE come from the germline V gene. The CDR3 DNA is TGTGCCAGCAGCGTCCGTGAAGTGACAGGGGGAAATGAAAAACTGTTTTTT. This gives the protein CASSVREVTGGNEKLFF.

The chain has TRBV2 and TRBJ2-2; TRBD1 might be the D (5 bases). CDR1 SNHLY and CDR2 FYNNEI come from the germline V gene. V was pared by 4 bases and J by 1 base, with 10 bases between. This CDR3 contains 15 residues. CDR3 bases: TGTGCCAGCAGTGGACAGTCTCTGAACACCGGGGAGCTGTTTTTT. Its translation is CASSGQSLNTGELFF.

CDR3: CASRPGQGINQPQHF. The DNA of the CDR3 is TGTGCCAGCAGGCCGGGACAGGGGATCAATCAGCCCCAGCATTTT. The rearrangement links TRBV27 to TRBJ1-5, with TRBD1 matching 10 bases. Trimming removed 6 bases from V and 3 bases from J; junction bases left unmatched: 5. The CDR3 runs 15 residues. Germline-derived CDR1 and CDR2 are MNHEY and SMNVEV (reference sequence).

The CDR3 sequence is CASTPPGGETQYF. Written as DNA, the CDR3 is TGTGCCAGCACCCCGCCGGGGGGAGAGACCCAGTACTTC. The chain joins TRBV27 to TRBJ2-5; 7 bases are shared with TRBD2. J lost 4 bases, V lost 7 bases, and 6 bases had no gene match. The CDR3 is 13 amino acids. From germline, CDR1 is MNHEY and CDR2 SMNVEV (reference sequence).

CDR3 sequence reads: CASSSRGGRAYTDTQYF. CDR3 DNA sequence: TGTGCCAGCAGCTCCCGGGGGGGGCGGGCCTACACAGATACGCAGTATTTT. The chain links TRBV7-8 to TRBJ2-3, with TRBD2 matching 8 bases. The CDR3 runs to 17 residues. The trim removed 4 bases at V and 2 bases at J, leaving 11 bases unmatched. From germline, CDR1 is SGHVS and CDR2 FQNEAQ.

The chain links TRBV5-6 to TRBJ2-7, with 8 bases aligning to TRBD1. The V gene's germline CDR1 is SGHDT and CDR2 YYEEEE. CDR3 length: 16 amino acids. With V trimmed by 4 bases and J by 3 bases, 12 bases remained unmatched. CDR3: CASSAGTGPCRYEQYF. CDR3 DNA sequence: TGTGCCAGCAGCGCGGGGACAGGTCCTTGCCGCTACGAGCAGTACTTC. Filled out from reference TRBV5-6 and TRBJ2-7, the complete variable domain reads DAGVTQSPTHLIKTRGQQVTLRCSPKSGHDTVSWYQQALGQGPQFIFQYYEEEERQRGNFPDRFSGHQFPNYSSELNVNALLLGDSALYLCASSAGTGPCRYEQYFGPGTRLTVT.

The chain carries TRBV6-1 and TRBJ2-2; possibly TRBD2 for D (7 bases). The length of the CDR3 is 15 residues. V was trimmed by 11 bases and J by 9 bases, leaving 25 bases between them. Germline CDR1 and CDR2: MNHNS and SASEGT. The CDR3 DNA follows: TGTGCCTTCGGGGGGCTAAAGGGGGATATCCGGGAGCTGTTTTTT. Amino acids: CAFGGLKGDIRELFF.

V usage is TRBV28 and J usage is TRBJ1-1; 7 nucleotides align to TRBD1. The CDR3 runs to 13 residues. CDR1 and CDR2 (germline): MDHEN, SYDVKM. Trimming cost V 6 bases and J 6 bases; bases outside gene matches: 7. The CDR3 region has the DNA TGTGCCAGCAGCGACAGGGAGGAATCTGAAGCTTTCTTT. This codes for CASSDREESEAFF.

CDR3 in DNA: TGCGCCAGCAGCCCGGGCTTTGGGCAGGGAAGATACACCTTC. This codes for CASSPGFGQGRYTF. The rearrangement links TRBV5-1 to TRBJ1-2; a weak D match, TRBD1 (5 bases). The CDR3 sequence is 14 residues long. Trimming shortened V by 4 bases and J by 11 bases, and 21 bases separated the two germline ends. Germline CDR1 and CDR2: SGHRS and YFSETQ.

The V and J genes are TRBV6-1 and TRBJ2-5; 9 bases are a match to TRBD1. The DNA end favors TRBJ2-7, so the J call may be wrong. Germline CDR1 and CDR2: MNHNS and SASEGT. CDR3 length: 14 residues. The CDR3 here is CASSDRGVSYEQYF. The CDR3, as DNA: TGTGCCAGCAGCGACAGGGGGGTATCCTACGAGCAGTACTTC.

The CDR3 protein is CATTGEGISGYTF. The CDR3 region has the DNA TGTGCCACAACGGGGGAGGGGATAAGTGGCTACACCTTC. V and J are TRBV28 and TRBJ1-2; weak D call: TRBD1 (5 bases). V was trimmed by 10 bases and J by 7 bases, leaving 19 bases between them. The germline V gene encodes CDR1 MDHEN and CDR2 SYDVKM. The CDR3 has 13 amino acids.